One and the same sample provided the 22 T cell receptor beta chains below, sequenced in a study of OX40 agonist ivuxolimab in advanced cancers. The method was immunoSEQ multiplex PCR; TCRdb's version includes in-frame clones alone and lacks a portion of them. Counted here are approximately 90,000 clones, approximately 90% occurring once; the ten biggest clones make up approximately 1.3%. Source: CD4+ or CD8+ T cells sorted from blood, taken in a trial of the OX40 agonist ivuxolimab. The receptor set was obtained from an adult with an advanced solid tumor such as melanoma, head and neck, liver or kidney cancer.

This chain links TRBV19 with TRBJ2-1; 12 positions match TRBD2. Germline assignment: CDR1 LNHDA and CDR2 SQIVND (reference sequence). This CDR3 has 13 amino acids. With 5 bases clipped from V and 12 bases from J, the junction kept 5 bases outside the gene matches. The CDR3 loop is CASSPTTSGRQFF. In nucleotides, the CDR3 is TGTGCCAGTAGTCCCACGACTAGCGGGAGGCAGTTCTTC.

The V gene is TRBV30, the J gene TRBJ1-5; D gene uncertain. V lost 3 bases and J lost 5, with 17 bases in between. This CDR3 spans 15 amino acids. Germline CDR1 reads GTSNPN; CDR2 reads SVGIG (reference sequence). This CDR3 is CAWSPRRVGDQPQHF. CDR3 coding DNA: TGTGCCTGGAGCCCAAGACGGGTCGGTGATCAGCCCCAGCATTTT. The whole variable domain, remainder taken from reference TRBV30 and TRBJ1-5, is SQTIHQWPATLVQPVGSPLSLECTVEGTSNPNLYWYRQAAGRGLQLLFYSVGIGQISSEVPQNLSASRPQDRQFILSSKKLLLSDSGFYLCAWSPRRVGDQPQHFGDGTRLSIL.

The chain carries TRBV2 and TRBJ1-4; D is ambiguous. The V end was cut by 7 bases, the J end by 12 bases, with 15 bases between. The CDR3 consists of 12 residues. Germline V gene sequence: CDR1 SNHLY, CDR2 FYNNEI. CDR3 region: CASIQTGDELFF. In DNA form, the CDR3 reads TGTGCCAGCATTCAGACTGGGGATGAACTGTTTTTT.

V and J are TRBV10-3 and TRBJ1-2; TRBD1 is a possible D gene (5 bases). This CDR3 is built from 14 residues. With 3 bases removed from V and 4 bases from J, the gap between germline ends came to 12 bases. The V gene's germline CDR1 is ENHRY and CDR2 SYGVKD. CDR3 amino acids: CAISDSDKLYGYTF. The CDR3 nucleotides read TGTGCCATCAGTGACTCGGACAAGCTCTATGGCTACACCTTC.

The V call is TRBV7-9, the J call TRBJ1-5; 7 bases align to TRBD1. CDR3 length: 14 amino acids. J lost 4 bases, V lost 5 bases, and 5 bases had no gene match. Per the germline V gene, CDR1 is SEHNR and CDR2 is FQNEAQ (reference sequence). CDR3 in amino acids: CASSPTGRNQPQHF. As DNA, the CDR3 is TGTGCCAGCAGCCCGACAGGGCGGAATCAGCCCCAGCATTTT.

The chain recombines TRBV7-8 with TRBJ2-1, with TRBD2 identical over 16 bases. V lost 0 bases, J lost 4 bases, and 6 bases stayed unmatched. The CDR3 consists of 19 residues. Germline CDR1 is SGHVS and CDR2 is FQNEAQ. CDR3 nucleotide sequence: TGTGCCAGCAGCTTAGCGCGGGGACTAGCGGGGGGGACTTACAATGAGCAGTTCTTC. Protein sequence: CASSLARGLAGGTYNEQFF.

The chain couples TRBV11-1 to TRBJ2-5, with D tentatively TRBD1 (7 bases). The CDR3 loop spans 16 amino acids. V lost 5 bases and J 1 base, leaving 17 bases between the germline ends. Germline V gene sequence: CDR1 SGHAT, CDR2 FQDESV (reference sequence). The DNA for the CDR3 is TGTGCCAGCAGCGACCGACAGGGAGGTCCCCAAGAGACCCAGTACTTC. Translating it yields CASSDRQGGPQETQYF.

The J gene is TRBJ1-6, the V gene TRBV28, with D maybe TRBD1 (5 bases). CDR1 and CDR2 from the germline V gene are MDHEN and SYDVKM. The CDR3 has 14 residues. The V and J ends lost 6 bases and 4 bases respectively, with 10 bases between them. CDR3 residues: CASSTGTYNSPLHF. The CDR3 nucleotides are TGTGCCAGCAGCACCGGGACTTATAATTCACCCCTCCACTTT.

The CDR3 nucleotides are TGCAGCGTTGGGGAACTCTCGAACACCGGGGAGCTGTTTTTT. Translating gives CSVGELSNTGELFF. The J gene is TRBJ2-2, the V gene TRBV29-1; D is ambiguous. With 4 bases removed from V and 0 bases from J, the gap between germline ends came to 9 bases. Germline V gene sequence: CDR1 SQVTM, CDR2 ANQGSEA. The CDR3 extends over 14 amino acids.

The CDR3 sequence: CASSTLAGGRYEQYF. CDR3 in DNA: TGTGCCAGTAGTACACTAGCGGGAGGAAGGTACGAGCAGTACTTC. The gene calls are TRBV19 and TRBJ2-7, with 12 bases identical to TRBD2. The germline CDR1 and CDR2 sequences are LNHDA and SQIVND (reference sequence). This CDR3 contains 15 residues. Germline trimming cut 4 bases from V and 4 bases from J; bases unmatched to any gene: 5.

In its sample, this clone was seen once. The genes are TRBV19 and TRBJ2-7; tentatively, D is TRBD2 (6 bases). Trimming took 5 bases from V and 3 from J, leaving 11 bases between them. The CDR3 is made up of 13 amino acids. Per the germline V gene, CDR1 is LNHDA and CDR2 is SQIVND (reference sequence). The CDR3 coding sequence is TGTGCCAGTAGTCTAGGGAGGATCTACGAGCAGTACTTC. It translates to CASSLGRIYEQYF.

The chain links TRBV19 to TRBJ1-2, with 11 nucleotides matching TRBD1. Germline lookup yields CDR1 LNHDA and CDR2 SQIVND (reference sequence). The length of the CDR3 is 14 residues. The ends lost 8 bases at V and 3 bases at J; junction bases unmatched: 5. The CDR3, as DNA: TGTGCCAGTCTCAGGACAGGGGGCGACTATGGCTACACCTTC. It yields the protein CASLRTGGDYGYTF.

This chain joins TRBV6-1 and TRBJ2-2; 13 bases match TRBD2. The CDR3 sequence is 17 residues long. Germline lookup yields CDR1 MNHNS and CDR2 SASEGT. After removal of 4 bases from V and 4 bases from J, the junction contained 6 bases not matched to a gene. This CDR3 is CASSGTSGSTGTGELFF. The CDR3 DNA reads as TGTGCCAGCAGTGGGACTAGCGGGAGTACAGGCACCGGGGAGCTGTTTTTT.

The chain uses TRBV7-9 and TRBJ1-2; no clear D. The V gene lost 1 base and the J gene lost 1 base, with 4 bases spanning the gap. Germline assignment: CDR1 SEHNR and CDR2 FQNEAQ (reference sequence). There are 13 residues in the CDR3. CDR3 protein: CASSLDNNYGYTF. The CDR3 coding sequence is TGTGCCAGCAGCTTAGACAATAACTATGGCTACACCTTC. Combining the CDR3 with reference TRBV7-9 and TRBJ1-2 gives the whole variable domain DTGVSQNPRHKITKRGQNVTFRCDPISEHNRLYWYRQTLGQGPEFLTYFQNEAQLEKSRLLSDRFSAERPKGSFSTLEIQRTEQGDSAMYLCASSLDNNYGYTFGSGTRLTVV.

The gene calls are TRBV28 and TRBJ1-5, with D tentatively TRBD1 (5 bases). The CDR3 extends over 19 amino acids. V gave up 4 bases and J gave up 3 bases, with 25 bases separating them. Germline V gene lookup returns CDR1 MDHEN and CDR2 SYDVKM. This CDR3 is CASSSFKSGARPPNQPQHF. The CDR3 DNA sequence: TGTGCCAGCAGTTCATTTAAGTCCGGGGCTAGGCCCCCCAATCAGCCCCAGCATTTT. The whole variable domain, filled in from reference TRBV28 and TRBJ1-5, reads DVKVTQSSRYLVKRTGEKVFLECVQDMDHENMFWYRQDPGLGLRLIYFSYDVKMKEKGDIPEGYSVSREKKERFSLILESASTNQTSMYLCASSSFKSGARPPNQPQHFGDGTRLSIL.

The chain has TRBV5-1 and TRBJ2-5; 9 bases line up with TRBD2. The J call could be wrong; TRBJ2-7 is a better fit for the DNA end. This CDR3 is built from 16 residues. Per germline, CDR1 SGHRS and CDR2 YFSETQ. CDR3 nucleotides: TGCGCCAGCAGCTTGGAGCCTAGCGGGACCTCCGCCGAGCAGTACTTC. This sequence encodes CASSLEPSGTSAEQYF.

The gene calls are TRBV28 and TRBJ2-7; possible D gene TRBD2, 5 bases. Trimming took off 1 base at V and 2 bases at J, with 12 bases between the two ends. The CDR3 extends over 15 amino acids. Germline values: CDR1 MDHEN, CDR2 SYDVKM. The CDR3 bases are TGTGCCAGCAGTTTATACGCCCGAGGGACCTACGAGCAGTACTTC. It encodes CASSLYARGTYEQYF.

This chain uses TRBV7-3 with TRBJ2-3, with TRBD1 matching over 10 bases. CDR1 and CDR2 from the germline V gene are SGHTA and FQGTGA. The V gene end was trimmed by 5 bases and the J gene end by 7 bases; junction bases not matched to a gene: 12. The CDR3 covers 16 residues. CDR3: CASSPADRGHGNTQYF. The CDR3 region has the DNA TGTGCCAGCAGCCCCGCCGACAGGGGGCATGGAAATACGCAGTATTTT.

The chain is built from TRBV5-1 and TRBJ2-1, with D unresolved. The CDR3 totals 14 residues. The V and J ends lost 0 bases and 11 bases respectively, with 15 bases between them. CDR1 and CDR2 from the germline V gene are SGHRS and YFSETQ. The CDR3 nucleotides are TGCGCCAGCAGCTTGGGGCAGAGTAGAAATAAGCAGTTCTTC. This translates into CASSLGQSRNKQFF.

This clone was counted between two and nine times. CDR3 sequence: CASSPRTGDPYGYTF. DNA for the CDR3: TGTGCCAGCTCACCAAGGACAGGGGACCCCTATGGCTACACCTTC. The chain links TRBV18 to TRBJ1-2, with 9 bases fitting TRBD1. Looked up from germline, CDR1 is KGHSH and CDR2 is LQKENI. The CDR3 contains 15 residues. After removal of 2 bases from V and 4 bases from J, the junction contained 5 bases not matched to a gene.

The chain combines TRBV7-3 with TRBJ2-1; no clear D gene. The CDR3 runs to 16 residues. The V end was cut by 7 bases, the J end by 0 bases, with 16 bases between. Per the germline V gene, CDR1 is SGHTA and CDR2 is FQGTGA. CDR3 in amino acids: CASTQWPSHSYNEQFF. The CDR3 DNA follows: TGTGCCAGCACCCAATGGCCTAGTCACTCCTACAATGAGCAGTTCTTC.

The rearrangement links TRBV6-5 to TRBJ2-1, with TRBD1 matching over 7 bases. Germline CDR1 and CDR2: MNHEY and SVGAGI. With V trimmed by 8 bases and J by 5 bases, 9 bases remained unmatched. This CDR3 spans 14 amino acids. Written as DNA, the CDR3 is TGTGCCAGCGGTATTCAGGGGGTCGACAATGAGCAGTTCTTC. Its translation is CASGIQGVDNEQFF.